The TCR beta chain described here comes from a study of CD8+ T cells in alopecia areata (dated 2018 in TCRdb). About the investigation overall: The treated patients took part in an open-label pilot trial in which moderate-to-severe alopecia areata was treated with oral tofacitinib at 5 to 10 mg twice daily. Patients stayed on tofacitinib for 6 to 18 months and then had 6 months of follow-up off drug so that delayed response and recurrence could be assessed. Disease severity in treated patients was measured with the SALT score, which quantifies the percentage of affected scalp surface area. The study used high-throughput TCRbeta sequencing to examine T cell clonal expansion in alopecia areata, in both the C3H/HeJ mouse model and human patients. In humans, TCRbeta sequencing was performed on scalp tissue and on sorted CD4+ and CD8+ peripheral blood T cells from healthy controls and from patients with patchy or totalis/universalis alopecia areata. Patients on tofacitinib were biopsied at baseline and after 4 and 24 weeks of treatment, and several of the patients also had a later scalp biopsy. Scalp clonality was compared across normal scalp (n=4), patchy alopecia areata scalp (n=8), and alopecia totalis/universalis scalp (n=8). RNA was obtained with the PAXgene miRNA kit for fixed scalp, the miRNeasy kit for PBMCs, and the RNeasy kit for mouse skin. immunoSEQ multiplex PCR using 35 Vbeta forward primers and 13 Jbeta reverse primers was used to amplify TCRbeta CDR3 regions. Points the paper makes about the study in general: Shared TCR sequences between patients were less evident than in mice, which may be partly attributable to HLA diversity in the patient population. Tofacitinib significantly lowered scalp clonality and the number of expanded CD8+ clones among the top 100 scalp clones. Many expanded lesional clones persisted in scalp and blood during tofacitinib treatment, which may partly explain relapse after stopping treatment. Unlike mouse skin, which is dominated by gammadelta T cells, normal human skin has resident alphabeta T cells that are also sequenced, and this complicates analysis of the scalp TCR repertoire. Because the treated cohort was small and included a single nonresponder, larger studies are needed to assess links between baseline CD8+ expansion and response. Higher clonality and more expanded CD8+ clones were observed in lesional scalp than in normal scalp, particularly in alopecia totalis/universalis, a finding suggestive of antigenic drive.

Regarding this clone: Its cognate antigen has yet to be identified. No per-base quality is available; no much larger clone lies one base away.

The treatment or condition label corresponds to: oral pan-JAK inhibitor, 5-10 mg twice daily. Lesional scalp punch biopsies and peripheral blood were collected from alopecia areata patients. PBMCs were separated by density centrifugation and stained for CD3, CD4 and CD8, after which CD4+ and CD8+ T cells were sorted on a FACSAria. The CDR3 runs 17 residues from the cysteine to the phenylalanine. Only CDR3 DNA remains: 51 bases, in frame from the first base. Trimming at the junction amounts to 6 bases on V and 2 bases on J, and the germline ends lie 17 bases apart. The germline V gene (reference sequence) specifies MNHEY as CDR1 and SMNVEV as CDR2. Libraries were constructed by the immunoSEQ multiplex PCR assay. RNA was extracted from all samples and reverse transcribed into cDNA as template for TCR sequencing. SuperScript III was used for first-strand cDNA synthesis, primed with a 2:1 mix of oligo-dT and random hexamers. A synthetic immune receptor repertoire was used to assess amplification bias, and residual bias was removed computationally. For the original study's pipeline: After raw reads were preprocessed to remove errors, the CDR3 was defined following IMGT conventions as running from the conserved cysteine to phenylalanine. Clonality was computed as 1 minus the Shannon entropy, with the entropy normalized by log2 of the number of productive unique TCRs. Scalp TCRbeta sequences were cross-referenced with sorted blood CD4 and CD8 repertoires so that the CD4 or CD8 identity of scalp clones could be inferred. TCRdb re-hosts the immuneACCESS table, in-frame sequences only. Its copies lack some clones; in the studies checked, an unresolved V gene accounts for under half of them, and the cause for the rest is not known. V, J and clone size are taken as reported in that table, and D and trimming were inferred from the DNA itself. Within this sample are tens of thousands of clones, with 46% of them counted one time only. Roughly 21% of the sample rests with the top ten.

The clonotype was recovered from a human donor with alopecia areata. The sequence is built from TRBV27 and TRBJ2-6; the D gene cannot be resolved beyond TRBD1 or TRBD2, each matching 5 bases. The sample here was CD8+ T cells sorted from blood, taken around week 37, from a patient treated with tofacitinib. The CDR3 protein: CASRRTGLVTGANVLTF. The DNA reads TGTGCCAGCAGACGGACGGGGCTGGTCACTGGGGCCAACGTCCTGACTTTC.